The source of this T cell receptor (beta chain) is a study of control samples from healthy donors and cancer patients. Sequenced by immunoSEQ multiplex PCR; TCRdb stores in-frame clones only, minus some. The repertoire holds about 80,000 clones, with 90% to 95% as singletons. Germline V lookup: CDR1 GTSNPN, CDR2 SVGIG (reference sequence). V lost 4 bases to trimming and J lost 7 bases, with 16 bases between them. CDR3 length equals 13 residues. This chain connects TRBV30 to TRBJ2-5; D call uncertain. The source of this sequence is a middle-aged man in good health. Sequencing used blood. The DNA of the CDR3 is TGTGCCTGGACCTCGGGTGGATCAGGGACCCAGTACTTC. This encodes CAWTSGGSGTQYF.